This TCR beta chain was sequenced for a study of shared clonotypes between healthy human individuals. This CDR3 has 14 amino acids. Germline values: CDR1 MNHEY, CDR2 SVGAGI. V was shortened by 5 bases and J by 6 bases, with 17 bases between the two germline ends. Sequenced by immunoSEQ multiplex PCR; TCRdb stores in-frame clones only, minus some. This sample has roughly 1,000,000 clones, with roughly 74% found just once. The TCR comes from a man aged 18 to 35 in good health. Some clones in this sample may be carry-over from other donors' samples. The J gene is TRBJ2-7, the V gene TRBV6-5; the D is unclear. Sequencing was performed on memory CD4+ T cells from PBMCs. Described subset: CD45RA-negative fraction. DNA for the CDR3: TGTGCCAGCAGTGTGACACGTAAGGTGGGCGAGCAGTACTTC. Translated: CASSVTRKVGEQYF.